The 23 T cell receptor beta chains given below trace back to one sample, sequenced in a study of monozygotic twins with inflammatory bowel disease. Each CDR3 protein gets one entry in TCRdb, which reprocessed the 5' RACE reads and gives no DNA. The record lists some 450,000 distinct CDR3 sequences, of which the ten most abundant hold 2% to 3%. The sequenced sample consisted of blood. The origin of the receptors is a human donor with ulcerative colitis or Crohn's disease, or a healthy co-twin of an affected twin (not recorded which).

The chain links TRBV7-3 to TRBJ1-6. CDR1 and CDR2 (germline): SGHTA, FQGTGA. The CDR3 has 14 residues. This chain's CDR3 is CASSLNGQNSPLHF.

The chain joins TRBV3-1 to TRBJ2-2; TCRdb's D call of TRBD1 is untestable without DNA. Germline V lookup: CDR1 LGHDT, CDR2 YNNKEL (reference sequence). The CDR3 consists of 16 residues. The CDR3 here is CASSQDLPGIGGELFF.

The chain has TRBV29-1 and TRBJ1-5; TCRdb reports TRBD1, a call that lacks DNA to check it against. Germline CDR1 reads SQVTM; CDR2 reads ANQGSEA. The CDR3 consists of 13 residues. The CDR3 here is CSVEVGGGQPQHF.

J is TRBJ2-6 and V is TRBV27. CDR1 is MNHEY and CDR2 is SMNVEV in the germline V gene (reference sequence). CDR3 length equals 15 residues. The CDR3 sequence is CASSTPSSGANVLTF.

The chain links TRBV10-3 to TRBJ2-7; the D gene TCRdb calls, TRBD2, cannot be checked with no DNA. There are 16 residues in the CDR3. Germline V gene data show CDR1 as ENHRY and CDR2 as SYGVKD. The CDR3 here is CAISESTAASYGEQYF.

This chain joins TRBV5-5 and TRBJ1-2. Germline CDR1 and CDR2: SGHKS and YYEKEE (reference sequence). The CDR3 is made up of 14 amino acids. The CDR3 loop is CASSLSGGNNGYTF.

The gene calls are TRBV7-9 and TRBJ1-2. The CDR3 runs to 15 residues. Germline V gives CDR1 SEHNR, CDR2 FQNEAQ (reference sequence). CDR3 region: CASSLGRDIIGGYTF. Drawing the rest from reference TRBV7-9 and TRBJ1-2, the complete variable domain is DTGVSQNPRHKITKRGQNVTFRCDPISEHNRLYWYRQTLGQGPEFLTYFQNEAQLEKSRLLSDRFSAERPKGSFSTLEIQRTEQGDSAMYLCASSLGRDIIGGYTFGSGTRLTVV.

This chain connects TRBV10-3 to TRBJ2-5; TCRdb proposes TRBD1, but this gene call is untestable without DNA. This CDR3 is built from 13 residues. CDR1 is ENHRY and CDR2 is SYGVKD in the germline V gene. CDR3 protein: CAISVLGGETQYF.

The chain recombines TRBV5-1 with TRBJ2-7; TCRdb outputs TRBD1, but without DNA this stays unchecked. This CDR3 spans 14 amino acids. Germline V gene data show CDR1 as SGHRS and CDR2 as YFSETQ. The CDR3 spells CASLKDSFSYEQYF.

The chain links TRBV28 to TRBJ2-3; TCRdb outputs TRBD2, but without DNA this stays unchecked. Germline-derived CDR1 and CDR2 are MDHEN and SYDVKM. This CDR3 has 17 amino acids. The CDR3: CASTPTLAGGSADTQYF.

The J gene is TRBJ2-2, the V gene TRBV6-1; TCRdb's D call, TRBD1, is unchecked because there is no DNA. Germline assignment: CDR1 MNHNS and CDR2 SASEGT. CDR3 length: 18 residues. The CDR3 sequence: CASRSPSGGGLNTGELFF.

The CDR3 sequence is CASSQAGRGQPQHF. This rearrangement joins TRBV14 to TRBJ1-5; TCRdb indicates TRBD1, and absent DNA this call remains unverified. The CDR3 covers 14 residues. Per germline, CDR1 SGHDN and CDR2 FVKESK.

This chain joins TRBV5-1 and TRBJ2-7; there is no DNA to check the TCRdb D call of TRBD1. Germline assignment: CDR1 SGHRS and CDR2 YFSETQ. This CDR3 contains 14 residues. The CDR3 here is CASSLVRQGYEQYF.

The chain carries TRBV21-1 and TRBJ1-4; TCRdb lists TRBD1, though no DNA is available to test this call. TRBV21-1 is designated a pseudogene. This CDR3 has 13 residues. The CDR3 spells CASSKVRAGVLFF.

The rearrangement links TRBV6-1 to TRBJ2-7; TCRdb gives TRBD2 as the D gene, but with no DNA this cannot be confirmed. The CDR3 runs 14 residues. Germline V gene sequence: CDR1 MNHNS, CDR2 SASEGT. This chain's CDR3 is CASSRVLGGYEQYF.

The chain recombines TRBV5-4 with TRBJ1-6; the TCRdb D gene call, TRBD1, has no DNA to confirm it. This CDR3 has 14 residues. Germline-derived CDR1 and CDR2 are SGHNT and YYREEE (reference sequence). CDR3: CASSSRQGSSPLHF.

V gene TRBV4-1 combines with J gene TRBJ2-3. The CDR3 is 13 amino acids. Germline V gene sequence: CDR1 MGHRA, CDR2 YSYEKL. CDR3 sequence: CASSQEGTDTQYF.

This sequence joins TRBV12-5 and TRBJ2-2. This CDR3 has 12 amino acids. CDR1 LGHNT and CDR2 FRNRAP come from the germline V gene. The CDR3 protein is CASGLYDGELFF.

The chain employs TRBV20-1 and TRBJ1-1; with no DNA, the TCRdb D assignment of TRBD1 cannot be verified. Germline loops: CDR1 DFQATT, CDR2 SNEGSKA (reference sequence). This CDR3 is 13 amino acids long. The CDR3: CSAEARRFTEAFF.

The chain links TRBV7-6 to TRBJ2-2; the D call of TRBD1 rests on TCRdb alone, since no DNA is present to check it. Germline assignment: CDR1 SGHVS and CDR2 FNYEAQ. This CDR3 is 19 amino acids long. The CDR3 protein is CASSLDPSMGHPDTGELFF.

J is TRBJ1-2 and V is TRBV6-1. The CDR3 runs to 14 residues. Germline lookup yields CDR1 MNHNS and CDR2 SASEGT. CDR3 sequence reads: CASTLTRGNYGYTF.

The CDR3 sequence is CASSPQAPGLFAFF. The rearrangement joins TRBV12-3 or TRBV12-4 to TRBJ1-1; lacking DNA, the TRBD1 call made by TCRdb goes unchecked. This CDR3 is built from 14 residues.

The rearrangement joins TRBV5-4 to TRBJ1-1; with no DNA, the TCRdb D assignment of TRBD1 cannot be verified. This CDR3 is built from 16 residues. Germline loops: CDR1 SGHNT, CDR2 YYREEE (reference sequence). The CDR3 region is CASSLGGGPGGTEAFF.